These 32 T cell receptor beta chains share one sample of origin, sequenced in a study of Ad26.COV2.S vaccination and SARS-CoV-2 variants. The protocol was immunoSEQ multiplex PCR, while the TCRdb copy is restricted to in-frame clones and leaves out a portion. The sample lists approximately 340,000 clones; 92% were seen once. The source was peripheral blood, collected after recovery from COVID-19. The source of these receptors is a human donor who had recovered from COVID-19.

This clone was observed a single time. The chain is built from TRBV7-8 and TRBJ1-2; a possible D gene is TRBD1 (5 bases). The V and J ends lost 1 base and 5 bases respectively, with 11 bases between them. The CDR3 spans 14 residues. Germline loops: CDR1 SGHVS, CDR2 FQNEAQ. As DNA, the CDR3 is TGTGCCAGCAGCTTAGGATTGAGGGGTTATGGCTACACCTTC. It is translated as CASSLGLRGYGYTF. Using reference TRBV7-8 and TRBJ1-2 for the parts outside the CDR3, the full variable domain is GAGVSQSPRYKVAKRGQDVALRCDPISGHVSLFWYQQALGQGPEFLTYFQNEAQLDKSGLPSDRFFAERPEGSVSTLKIQRTQQEDSAVYLCASSLGLRGYGYTFGSGTRLTVV.

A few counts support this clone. In DNA form, the CDR3 reads TGTGCCAGCAGCTCCCAGGGACAGAACCTCTACGAGCAGTACTTC. It encodes CASSSQGQNLYEQYF. The chain has TRBV7-2 and TRBJ2-7; TRBD1 matches 7 bases. This CDR3 spans 15 amino acids. Looked up from germline, CDR1 is SGHTA and CDR2 is FQGNSA. After removal of 4 bases from V and 3 bases from J, the junction contained 9 bases not matched to a gene.

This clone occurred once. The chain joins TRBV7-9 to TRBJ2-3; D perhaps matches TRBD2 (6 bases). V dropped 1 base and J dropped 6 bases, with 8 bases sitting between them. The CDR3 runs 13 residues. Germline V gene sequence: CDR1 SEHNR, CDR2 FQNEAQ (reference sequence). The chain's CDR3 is CASSLGTTDTQYF. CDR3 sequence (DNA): TGTGCCAGCAGCTTAGGGACTACCGATACGCAGTATTTT. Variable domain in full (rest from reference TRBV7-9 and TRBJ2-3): DTGVSQNPRHKITKRGQNVTFRCDPISEHNRLYWYRQTLGQGPEFLTYFQNEAQLEKSRLLSDRFSAERPKGSFSTLEIQRTEQGDSAMYLCASSLGTTDTQYFGPGTRLTVL.

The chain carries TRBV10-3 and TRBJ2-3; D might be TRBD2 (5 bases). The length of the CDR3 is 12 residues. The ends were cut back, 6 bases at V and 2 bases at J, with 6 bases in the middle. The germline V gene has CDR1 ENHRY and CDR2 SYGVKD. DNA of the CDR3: TGTGCCATCAGGGGAGACACAGATACGCAGTATTTT. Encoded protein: CAIRGDTDTQYF.

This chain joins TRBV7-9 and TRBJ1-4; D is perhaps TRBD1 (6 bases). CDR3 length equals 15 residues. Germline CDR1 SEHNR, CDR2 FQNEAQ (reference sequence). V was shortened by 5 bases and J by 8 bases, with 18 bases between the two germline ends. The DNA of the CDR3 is TGTGCCAGCAGCCCACCACAGGGCCGAGGGGAAAAACTGTTTTTT. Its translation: CASSPPQGRGEKLFF.

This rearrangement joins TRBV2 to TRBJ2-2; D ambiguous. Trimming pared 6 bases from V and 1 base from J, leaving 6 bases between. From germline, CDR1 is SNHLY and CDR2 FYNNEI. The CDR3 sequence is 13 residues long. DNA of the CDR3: TGTGCCAGCAGCAGAGAGAACACCGGGGAGCTGTTTTTT. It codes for CASSRENTGELFF.

The CDR3 loop reads CASSEAGGGEAFF. The CDR3 region has the DNA TGTGCCAGCAGTGAAGCGGGTGGGGGGGAAGCTTTCTTT. V is TRBV6-1 and J is TRBJ1-1; perhaps TRBD1 as D (5 bases). Germline lookup yields CDR1 MNHNS and CDR2 SASEGT. Between the trimmed V and J ends, which lost 0 bases and 8 bases, there was a span of 10 bases. This CDR3 contains 13 residues.

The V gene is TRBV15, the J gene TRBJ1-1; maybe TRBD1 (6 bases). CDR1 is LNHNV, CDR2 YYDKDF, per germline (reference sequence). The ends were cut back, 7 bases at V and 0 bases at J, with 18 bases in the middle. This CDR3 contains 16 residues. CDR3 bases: TGTGCCACCAAGAAGATGACAGGCCCGCTGAACACTGAAGCTTTCTTT. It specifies CATKKMTGPLNTEAFF.

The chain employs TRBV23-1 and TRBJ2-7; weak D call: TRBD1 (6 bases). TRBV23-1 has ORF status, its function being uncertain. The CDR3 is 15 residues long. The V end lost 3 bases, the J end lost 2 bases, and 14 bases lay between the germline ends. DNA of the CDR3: TGCGCCAGCAGTCATTATCGGACAGTCACCTACGAGCAGTACTTC. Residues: CASSHYRTVTYEQYF.

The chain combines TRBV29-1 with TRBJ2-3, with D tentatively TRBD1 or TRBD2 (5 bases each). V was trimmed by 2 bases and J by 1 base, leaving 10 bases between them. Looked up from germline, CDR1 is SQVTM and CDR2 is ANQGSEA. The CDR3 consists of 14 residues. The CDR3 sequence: CSVERQGRTDTQYF. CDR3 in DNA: TGCAGCGTTGAACGGCAGGGACGCACAGATACGCAGTATTTT.

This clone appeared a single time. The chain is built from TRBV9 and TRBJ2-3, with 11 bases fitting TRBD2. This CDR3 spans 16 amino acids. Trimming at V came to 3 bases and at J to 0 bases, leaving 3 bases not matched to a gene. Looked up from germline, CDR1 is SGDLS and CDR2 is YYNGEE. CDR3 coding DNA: TGTGCCAGCAGCGGGATAGCGGGGGGGAGCACAGATACGCAGTATTTT. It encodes CASSGIAGGSTDTQYF.

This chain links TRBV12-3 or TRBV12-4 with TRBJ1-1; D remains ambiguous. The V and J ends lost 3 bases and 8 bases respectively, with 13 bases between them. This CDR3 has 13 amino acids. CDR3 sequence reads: CASSFDLLREAFF. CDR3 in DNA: TGTGCCAGCAGTTTTGACTTATTACGAGAAGCTTTCTTT.

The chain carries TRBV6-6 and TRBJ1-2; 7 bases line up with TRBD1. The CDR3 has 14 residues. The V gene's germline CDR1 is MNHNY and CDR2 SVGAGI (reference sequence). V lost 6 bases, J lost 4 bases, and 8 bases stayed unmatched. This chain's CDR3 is CASRKLTGTYGYTF. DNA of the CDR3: TGTGCCAGCAGGAAGTTGACAGGGACCTATGGCTACACCTTC.

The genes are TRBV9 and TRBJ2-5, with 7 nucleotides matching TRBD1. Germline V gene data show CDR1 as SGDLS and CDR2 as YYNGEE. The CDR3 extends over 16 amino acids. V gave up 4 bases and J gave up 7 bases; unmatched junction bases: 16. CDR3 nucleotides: TGTGCCAGCAGCTCGAACCGGGACAGACTACGGGGGACCCAGTACTTC. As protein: CASSSNRDRLRGTQYF.

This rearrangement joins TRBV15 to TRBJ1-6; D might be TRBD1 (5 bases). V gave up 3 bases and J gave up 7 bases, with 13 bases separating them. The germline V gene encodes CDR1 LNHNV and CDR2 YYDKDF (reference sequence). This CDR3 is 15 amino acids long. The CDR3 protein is CATSRPGQGNSPLHF. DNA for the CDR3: TGTGCCACCAGCAGGCCGGGGCAGGGCAATTCACCCCTCCACTTT.

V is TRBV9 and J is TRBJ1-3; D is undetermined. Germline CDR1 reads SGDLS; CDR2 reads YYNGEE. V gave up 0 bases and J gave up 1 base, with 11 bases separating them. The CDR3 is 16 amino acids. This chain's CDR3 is CASSVGGRDSGNTIYF. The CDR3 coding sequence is TGTGCCAGCAGCGTAGGAGGAAGGGATTCTGGAAACACCATATATTTT.

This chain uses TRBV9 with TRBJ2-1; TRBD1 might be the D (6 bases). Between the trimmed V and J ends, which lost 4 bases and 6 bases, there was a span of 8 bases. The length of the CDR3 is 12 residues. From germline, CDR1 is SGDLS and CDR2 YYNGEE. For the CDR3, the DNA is TGTGCCAGCAGCCAGACAGGCAATGAGCAGTTCTTC. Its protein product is CASSQTGNEQFF.

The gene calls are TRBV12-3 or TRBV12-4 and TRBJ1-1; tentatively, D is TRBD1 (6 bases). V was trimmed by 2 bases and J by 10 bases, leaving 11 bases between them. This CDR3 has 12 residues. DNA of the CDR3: TGTGCCAGCAGTTTATCAGGGGACGGAGCTTTCTTT. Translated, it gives CASSLSGDGAFF.

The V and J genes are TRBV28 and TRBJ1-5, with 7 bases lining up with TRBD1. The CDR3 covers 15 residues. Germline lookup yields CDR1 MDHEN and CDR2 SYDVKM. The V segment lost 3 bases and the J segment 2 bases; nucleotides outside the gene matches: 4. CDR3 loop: CASSFNTGGNQPQHF. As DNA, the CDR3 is TGTGCCAGCAGTTTTAATACAGGGGGCAATCAGCCCCAGCATTTT.

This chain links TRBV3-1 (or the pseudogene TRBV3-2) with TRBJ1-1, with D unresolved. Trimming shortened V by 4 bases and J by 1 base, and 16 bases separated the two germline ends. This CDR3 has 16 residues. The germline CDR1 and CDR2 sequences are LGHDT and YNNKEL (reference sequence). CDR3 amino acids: CASSPRGEGRNTEAFF. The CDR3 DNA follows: TGTGCCAGCAGCCCGCGCGGGGAGGGAAGGAACACTGAAGCTTTCTTT.

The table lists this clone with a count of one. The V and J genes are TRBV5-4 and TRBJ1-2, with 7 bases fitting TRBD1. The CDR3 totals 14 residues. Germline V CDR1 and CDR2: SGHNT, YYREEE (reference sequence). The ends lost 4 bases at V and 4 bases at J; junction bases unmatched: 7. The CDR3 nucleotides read TGTGCCAGCAGCCAACCGACAGGGATCTATGGCTACACCTTC. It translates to CASSQPTGIYGYTF.

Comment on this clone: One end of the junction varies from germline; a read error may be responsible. CDR3 loop: CASSSGLAGAQETQYF. CDR3 bases: TGTGCTAGCAGCTCTGGACTAGCGGGGGCCCAAGAGACCCAGTACTTC. The chain is built from TRBV7-7 and TRBJ2-5; 13 bases are a match to TRBD2. The CDR3 covers 16 residues. Per germline, CDR1 SSHAT and CDR2 FNYEAQ (reference sequence). Based on the CDR3 plus reference TRBV7-7 and TRBJ2-5, the full variable domain is GAGVSQSPRYKVTKRGQDVTLRCDPISSHATLYWYQQALGQGPEFLTYFNYEAQPDKSGLPSDRFSAERPEGSISTLTIQRTEQRDSAMYRCASSSGLAGAQETQYFGPGTRLLVL.

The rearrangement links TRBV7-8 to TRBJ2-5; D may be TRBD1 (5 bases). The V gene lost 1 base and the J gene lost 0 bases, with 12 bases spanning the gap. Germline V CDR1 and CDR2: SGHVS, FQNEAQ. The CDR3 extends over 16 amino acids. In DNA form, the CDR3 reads TGTGCCAGCAGCTTAGTGCGCAGGGCCCACCAAGAGACCCAGTACTTC. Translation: CASSLVRRAHQETQYF.

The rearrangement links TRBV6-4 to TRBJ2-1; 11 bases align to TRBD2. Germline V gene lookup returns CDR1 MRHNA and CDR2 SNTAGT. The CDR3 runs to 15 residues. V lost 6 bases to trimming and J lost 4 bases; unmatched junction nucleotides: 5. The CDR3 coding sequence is TGTGCCAGCAGCCTGCTAGCGGGGGGTTACAATGAGCAGTTCTTC. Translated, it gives CASSLLAGGYNEQFF.

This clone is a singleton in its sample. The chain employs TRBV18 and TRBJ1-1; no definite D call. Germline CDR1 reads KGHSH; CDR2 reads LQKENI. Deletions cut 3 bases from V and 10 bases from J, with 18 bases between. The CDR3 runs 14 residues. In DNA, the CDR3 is TGTGCCAGCTCACCTTCGGTCAACGGGGAGGGAGCTTTCTTT. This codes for CASSPSVNGEGAFF.

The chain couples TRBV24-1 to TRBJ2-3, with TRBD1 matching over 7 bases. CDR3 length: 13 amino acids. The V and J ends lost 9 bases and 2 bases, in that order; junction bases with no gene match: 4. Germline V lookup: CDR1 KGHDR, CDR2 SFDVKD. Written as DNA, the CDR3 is TGTGCCACCGGGGACAGCCACACAGATACGCAGTATTTT. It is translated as CATGDSHTDTQYF.

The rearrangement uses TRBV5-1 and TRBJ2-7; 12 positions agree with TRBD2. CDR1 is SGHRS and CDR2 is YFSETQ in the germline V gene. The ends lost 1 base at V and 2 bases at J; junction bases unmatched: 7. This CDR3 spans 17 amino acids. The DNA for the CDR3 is TGCGCCAGCAGCTTGCGCCTAGCGGGGGGGAAACCCTACGAGCAGTACTTC. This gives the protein CASSLRLAGGKPYEQYF.

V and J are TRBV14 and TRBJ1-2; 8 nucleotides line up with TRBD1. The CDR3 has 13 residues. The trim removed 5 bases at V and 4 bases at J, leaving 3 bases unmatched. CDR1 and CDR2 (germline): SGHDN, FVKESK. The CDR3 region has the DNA TGTGCCAGCAGCTCGACAGGGGTCTATGGCTACACCTTC. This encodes CASSSTGVYGYTF.

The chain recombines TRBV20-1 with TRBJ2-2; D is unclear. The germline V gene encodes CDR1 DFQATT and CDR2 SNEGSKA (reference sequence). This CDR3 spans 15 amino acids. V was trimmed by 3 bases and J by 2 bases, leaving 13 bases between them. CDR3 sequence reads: CSASRRNLNTGELFF. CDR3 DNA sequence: TGCAGTGCTAGTAGGCGGAACCTCAACACCGGGGAGCTGTTTTTT.

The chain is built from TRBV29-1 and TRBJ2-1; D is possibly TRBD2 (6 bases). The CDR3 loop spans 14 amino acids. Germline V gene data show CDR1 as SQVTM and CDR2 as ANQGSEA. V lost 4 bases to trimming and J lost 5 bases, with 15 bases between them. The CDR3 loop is CSVATLALNNEQFF. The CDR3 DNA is TGCAGCGTTGCCACACTAGCACTAAACAATGAGCAGTTCTTC.

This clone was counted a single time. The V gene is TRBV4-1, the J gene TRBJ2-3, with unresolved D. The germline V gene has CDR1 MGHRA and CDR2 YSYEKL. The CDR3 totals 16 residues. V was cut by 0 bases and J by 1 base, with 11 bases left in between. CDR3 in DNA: TGCGCCAGCAGCCAAGATCAGGCGGAAGGCACAGATACGCAGTATTTT. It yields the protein CASSQDQAEGTDTQYF.

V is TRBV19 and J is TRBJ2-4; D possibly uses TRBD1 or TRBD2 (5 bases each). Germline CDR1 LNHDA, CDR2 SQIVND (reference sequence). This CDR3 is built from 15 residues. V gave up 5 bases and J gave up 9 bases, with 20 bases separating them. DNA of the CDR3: TGTGCCAGTAGTCCAGGACTCCGGGACCAGAGCATTCAGTACTTC. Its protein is CASSPGLRDQSIQYF.